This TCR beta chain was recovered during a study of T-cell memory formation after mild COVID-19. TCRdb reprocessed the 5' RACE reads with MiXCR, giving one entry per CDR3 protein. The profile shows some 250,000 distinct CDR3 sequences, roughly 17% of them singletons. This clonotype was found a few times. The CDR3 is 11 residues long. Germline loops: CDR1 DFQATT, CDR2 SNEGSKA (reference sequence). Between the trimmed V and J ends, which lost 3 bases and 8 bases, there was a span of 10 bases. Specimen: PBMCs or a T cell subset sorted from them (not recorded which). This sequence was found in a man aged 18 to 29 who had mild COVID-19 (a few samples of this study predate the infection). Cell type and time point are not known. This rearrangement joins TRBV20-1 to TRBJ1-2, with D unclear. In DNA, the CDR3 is TGCAGTGCTAGTGCTGGGGTGGGCTACACCTTC. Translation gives CSASAGVGYTF.